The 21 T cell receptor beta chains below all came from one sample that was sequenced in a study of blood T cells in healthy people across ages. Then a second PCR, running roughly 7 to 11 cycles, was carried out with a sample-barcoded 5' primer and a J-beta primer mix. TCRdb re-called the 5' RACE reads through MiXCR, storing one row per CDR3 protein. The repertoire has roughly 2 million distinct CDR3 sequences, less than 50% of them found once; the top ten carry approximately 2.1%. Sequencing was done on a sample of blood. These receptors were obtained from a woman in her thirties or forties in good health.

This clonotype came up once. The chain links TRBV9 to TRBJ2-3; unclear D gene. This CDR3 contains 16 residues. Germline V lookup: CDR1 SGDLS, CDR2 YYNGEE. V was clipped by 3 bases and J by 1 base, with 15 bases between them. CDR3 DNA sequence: TGTGCCAGCAGCGCCCATACTAACGTGGGCACAGATACGCAGTATTTT. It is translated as CASSAHTNVGTDTQYF. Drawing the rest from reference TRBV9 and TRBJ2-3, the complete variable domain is DSGVTQTPKHLITATGQRVTLRCSPRSGDLSVYWYQQSLDQGLQFLIQYYNGEERAKGNILERFSAQQFPDLHSELNLSSLELGDSALYFCASSAHTNVGTDTQYFGPGTRLTVL.

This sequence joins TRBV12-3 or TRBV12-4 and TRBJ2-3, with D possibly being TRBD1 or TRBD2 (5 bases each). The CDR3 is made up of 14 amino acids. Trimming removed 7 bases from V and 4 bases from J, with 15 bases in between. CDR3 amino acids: CASIRRGAADTQYF. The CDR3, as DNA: TGTGCCAGCATCAGGAGAGGGGCAGCAGATACGCAGTATTTT.

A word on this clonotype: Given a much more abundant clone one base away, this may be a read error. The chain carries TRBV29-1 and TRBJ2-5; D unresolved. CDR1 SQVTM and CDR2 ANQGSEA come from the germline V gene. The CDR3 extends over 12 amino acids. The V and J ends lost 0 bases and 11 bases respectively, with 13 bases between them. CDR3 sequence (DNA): TGCAGCGTTGAAGATGGGGTGAGTGAGCAGTACTTC. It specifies CSVEDGVSEQYF.

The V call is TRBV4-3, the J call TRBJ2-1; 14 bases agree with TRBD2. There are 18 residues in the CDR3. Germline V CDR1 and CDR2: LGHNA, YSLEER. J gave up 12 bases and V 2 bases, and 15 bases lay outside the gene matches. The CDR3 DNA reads TGCGCCAGCAGCCAATGGTCTCCGGGACTAGCGGGGGACCCCGGGCAGTTCTTC. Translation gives CASSQWSPGLAGDPGQFF.

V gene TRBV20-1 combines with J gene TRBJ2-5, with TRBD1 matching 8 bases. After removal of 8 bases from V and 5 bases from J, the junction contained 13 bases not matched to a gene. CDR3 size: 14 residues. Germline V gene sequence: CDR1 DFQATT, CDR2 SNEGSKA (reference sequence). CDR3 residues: CSFYEDRVGETQYF. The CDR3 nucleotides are TGCAGTTTTTATGAGGACAGGGTCGGGGAGACCCAGTACTTC.

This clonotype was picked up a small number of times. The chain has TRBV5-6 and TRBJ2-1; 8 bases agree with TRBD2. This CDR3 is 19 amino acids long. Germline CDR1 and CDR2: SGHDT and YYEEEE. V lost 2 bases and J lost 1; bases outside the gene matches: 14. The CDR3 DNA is TGTGCCAGCAGCTTAGGGGGTTGGCGGGGGGACCTTTCCTACAATGAGCAGTTCTTC. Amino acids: CASSLGGWRGDLSYNEQFF.

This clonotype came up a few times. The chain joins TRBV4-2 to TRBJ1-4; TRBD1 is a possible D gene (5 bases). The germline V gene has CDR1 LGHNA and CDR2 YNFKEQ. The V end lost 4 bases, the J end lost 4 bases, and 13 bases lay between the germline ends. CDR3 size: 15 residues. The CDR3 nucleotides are TGTGCCAGCAGCCCGAGACAGAAGTTTAATGAAAAACTGTTTTTT. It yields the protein CASSPRQKFNEKLFF.

This CDR3 reads CASSTRTGSAKNIQYF. CDR3 nucleotide sequence: TGTGCCAGCAGTACGAGGACAGGGTCAGCCAAAAACATTCAGTACTTC. The rearrangement links TRBV27 to TRBJ2-4; 8 nucleotides align to TRBD1. V trimming: 5 bases; J trimming: 0 bases; junction bases outside the gene matches: 6. This CDR3 spans 16 amino acids. The germline V gene has CDR1 MNHEY and CDR2 SMNVEV (reference sequence).

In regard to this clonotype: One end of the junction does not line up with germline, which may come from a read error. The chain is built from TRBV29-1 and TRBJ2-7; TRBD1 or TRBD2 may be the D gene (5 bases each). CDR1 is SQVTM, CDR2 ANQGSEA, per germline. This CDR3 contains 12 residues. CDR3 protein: CSVDIGTGEQYF. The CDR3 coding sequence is TGCAGCGTTGATATAGGGACGGGCGAGCAGTATTTC.

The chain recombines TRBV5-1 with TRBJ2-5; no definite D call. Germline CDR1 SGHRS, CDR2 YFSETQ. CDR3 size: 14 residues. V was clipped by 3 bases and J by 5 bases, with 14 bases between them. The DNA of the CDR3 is TGCGCCAGCAGCTACTTCTATTCTGGCGAGACCCAGTACTTC. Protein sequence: CASSYFYSGETQYF.

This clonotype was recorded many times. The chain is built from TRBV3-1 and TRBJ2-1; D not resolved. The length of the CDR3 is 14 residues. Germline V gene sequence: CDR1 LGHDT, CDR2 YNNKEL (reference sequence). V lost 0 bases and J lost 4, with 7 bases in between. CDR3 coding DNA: TGTGCCAGCAGCCAAGATCGGGCTTACAATGAGCAGTTCTTC. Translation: CASSQDRAYNEQFF.

In DNA, the CDR3 is TGCAGCGTCGACAACGGACAGGGCTACAATGAGCAGTTCTTC. Translated: CSVDNGQGYNEQFF. The chain is built from TRBV29-1 and TRBJ2-1; 8 bases agree with TRBD1. Per germline, CDR1 SQVTM and CDR2 ANQGSEA. V shed 6 bases and J 3 bases; nucleotides not matched to a gene: 7. The CDR3 consists of 14 residues.

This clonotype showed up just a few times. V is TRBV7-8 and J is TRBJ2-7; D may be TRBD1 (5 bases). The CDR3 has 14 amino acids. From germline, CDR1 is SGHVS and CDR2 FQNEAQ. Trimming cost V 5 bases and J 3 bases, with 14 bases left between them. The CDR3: CASSPPGRDYEQYF. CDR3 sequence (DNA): TGTGCCAGCAGCCCGCCGGGCAGGGACTACGAGCAGTACTTC.

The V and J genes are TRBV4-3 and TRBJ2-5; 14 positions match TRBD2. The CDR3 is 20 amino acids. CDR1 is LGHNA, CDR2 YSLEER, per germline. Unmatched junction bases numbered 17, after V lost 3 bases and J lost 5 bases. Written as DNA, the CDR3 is TGCGCCAGCAGCCATAGGCTTCCGGGACTAGCGGGGGCCGGGGTGGAGACCCAGTACTTC. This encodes CASSHRLPGLAGAGVETQYF.

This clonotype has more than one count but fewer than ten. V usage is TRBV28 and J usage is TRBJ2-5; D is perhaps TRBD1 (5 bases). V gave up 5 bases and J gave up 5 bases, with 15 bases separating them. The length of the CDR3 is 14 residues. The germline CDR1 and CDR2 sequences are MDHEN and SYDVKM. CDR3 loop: CASSTRPGHETQYF. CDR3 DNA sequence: TGTGCCAGCAGTACCAGACCAGGGCACGAGACCCAGTACTTC. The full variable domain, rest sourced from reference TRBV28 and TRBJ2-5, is DVKVTQSSRYLVKRTGEKVFLECVQDMDHENMFWYRQDPGLGLRLIYFSYDVKMKEKGDIPEGYSVSREKKERFSLILESASTNQTSMYLCASSTRPGHETQYFGPGTRLLVL.

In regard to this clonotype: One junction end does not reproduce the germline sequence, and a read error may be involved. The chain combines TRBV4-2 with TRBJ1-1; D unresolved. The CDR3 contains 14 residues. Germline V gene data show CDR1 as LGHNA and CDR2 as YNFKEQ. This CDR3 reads CASSQDRRDTEAFF. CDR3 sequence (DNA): TGTGCTAGCAGCCAAGATAGGAGGGACACTGAAGCTTTCTTT.

CDR3 residues: CSAMIRYEQFF. DNA of the CDR3: TGCAGCGCCATGATCCGGTATGAGCAGTTCTTC. The V call is TRBV29-1, the J call TRBJ2-1; D gene unclear. The germline V and J ends were trimmed by 7 bases and 8 bases, with 12 bases remaining between them. Germline lookup yields CDR1 SQVTM and CDR2 ANQGSEA. The CDR3 runs to 11 residues.

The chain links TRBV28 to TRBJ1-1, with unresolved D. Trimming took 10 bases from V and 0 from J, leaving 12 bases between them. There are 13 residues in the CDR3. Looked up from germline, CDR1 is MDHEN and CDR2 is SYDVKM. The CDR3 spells CATLVGLNTEAFF. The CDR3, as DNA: TGTGCCACCCTTGTTGGGTTGAACACTGAAGCTTTCTTT.

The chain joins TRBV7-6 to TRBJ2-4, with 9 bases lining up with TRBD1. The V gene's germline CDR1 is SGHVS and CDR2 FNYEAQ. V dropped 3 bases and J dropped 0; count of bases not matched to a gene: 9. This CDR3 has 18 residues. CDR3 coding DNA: TGTGCCAGCAGCTTGGGGACAGGGCAAGCACTAGCCAAAAACATTCAGTACTTC. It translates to CASSLGTGQALAKNIQYF. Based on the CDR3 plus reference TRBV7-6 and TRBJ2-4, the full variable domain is GAGVSQSPRYKVTKRGQDVALRCDPISGHVSLYWYRQALGQGPEFLTYFNYEAQQDKSGLPNDRFSAERPEGSISTLTIQRTEQRDSAMYRCASSLGTGQALAKNIQYFGAGTRLSVL.

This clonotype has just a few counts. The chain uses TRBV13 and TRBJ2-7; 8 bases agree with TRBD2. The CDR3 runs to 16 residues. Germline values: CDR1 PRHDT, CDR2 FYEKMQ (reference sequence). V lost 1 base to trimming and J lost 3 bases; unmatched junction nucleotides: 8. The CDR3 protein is CASSLVRGGPDYEQYF. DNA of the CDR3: TGTGCCAGCAGCTTAGTTCGGGGGGGGCCGGACTACGAGCAGTACTTC.

This CDR3 reads CASSLAGSRYEQYF. DNA for the CDR3: TGCGCCAGCAGCTTGGCGGGCAGCCGCTACGAGCAGTACTTC. V usage is TRBV5-1 and J usage is TRBJ2-7, with D unresolved. CDR1 and CDR2 (germline): SGHRS, YFSETQ. CDR3 length: 14 amino acids. V lost 0 bases and J lost 3, with 10 bases in between.